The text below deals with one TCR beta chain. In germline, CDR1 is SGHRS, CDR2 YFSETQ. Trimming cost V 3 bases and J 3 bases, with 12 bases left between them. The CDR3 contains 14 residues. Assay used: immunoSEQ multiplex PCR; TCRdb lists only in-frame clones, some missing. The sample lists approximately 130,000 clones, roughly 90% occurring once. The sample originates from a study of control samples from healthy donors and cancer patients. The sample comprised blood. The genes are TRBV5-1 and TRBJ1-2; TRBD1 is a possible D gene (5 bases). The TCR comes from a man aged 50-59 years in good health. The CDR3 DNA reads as TGCGCCAGCAGCTACCAGGGAGGGGACTATGGCTACACCTTC. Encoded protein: CASSYQGGDYGYTF.